A selection of T cell receptor beta chains follows, all from one sample in a study of T-cell memory formation after mild COVID-19. MiXCR, run by TCRdb on the 5' RACE reads, gives a single entry per CDR3 protein. The sample comprises 300,000 to 400,000 distinct CDR3 sequences, roughly an eighth of which are singletons, and about 22% rests with the top ten. The source material was PBMCs or a T cell subset sorted from them (not recorded which). The receptors originated from a man between 18 and 35 years old who had mild COVID-19 (a few samples of this study predate the infection). Cell type and time point are not known. CDR3s include the opening cysteine and the closing phenylalanine or tryptophan. D genes are given only for firm matches. Not every row has a clone size; where given, it reads once, few, many or a size class.

j_call,d_call,v_call,clone_size,cdr3_aa,cdr3_nt
TRBJ2-3,.,TRBV5-1,.,CASSWDFTDTQYF,TGCGCCAGCAGCTGGGATTTCACAGATACGCAGTATTTT
TRBJ1-5,TRBD1,TRBV27,.,CASSQGVSNQPQHF,TGTGCCAGCAGTCAGGGGGTTAGCAATCAGCCCCAGCATTTT
TRBJ2-3,TRBD1,TRBV7-2,many,CASNKGASTDTQYF,TGTGCCAGCAACAAGGGGGCGAGCACAGATACGCAGTATTTT
TRBJ1-1,TRBD1,TRBV20-1,few,CSAVPAGTGGWNTEAFF,TGCAGTGCCGTACCAGCCGGGACAGGGGGCTGGAACACTGAAGCTTTCTTT
TRBJ2-3,TRBD1,TRBV12-3/TRBV12-4,few,CASRMDRAPDTQYF,TGTGCCAGCAGGATGGACAGGGCCCCGGATACGCAGTATTTT
TRBJ1-5,.,TRBV9,.,CASSAGTTPNQPQHF,TGTGCCAGCAGCGCGGGGACAACGCCAAATCAGCCCCAGCATTTT
TRBJ2-5,.,TRBV4-1,few,CASSQDLGYQETQYF,TGCGCCAGCAGCCAAGATTTAGGGTACCAAGAGACCCAGTACTTC
TRBJ2-1,.,TRBV9,.,CASSGDRSSYNEQFF,TGTGCCAGCAGCGGCGACAGGAGCTCCTACAATGAGCAGTTCTTC
TRBJ1-5,.,TRBV5-6,few,CASSPYPQHF,TGTGCCAGCAGCCCATATCCCCAGCATTTT
TRBJ2-3,TRBD1,TRBV13,few,CASTETGGFSDTQYF,TGTGCCAGCACGGAGACAGGGGGCTTTTCAGATACGCAGTATTTT
TRBJ2-5,.,TRBV11-2,few,CASSTTTRPETQYF,TGTGCCAGCAGCACAACAACTAGGCCAGAGACCCAGTACTTC
TRBJ2-7,TRBD2,TRBV7-8,few,CASSLNSGLGYEQYF,TGTGCCAGCAGCTTAAACTCGGGACTAGGCTACGAGCAGTACTTC
TRBJ1-2,.,TRBV12-3/TRBV12-4,.,CASSFSSRVNGYTF,TGTGCCAGCAGTTTTTCGTCCAGGGTTAATGGCTACACCTTC
TRBJ2-2,.,TRBV9,.,CASSDNRDTGRPPGELFF,TGTGCCAGCAGCGACAACCGGGACACAGGCCGGCCTCCCGGGGAGCTGTTTTTT
TRBJ1-2,TRBD1,TRBV4-1,once,CASSQAGTGNGYTF,TGCGCCAGCAGCCAGGCCGGGACAGGCAATGGCTACACCTTC
TRBJ2-4,.,TRBV12-3/TRBV12-4,many,CASARGSMFGIQYF,TGTGCGTCGGCTCGGGGGTCCATGTTTGGAATTCAGTACTTC
TRBJ2-3,.,TRBV5-1,few,CASSSDRSEGTQYF,TGCGCCAGCAGCTCGGACAGGTCGGAGGGTACGCAGTATTTT
TRBJ1-1,.,TRBV9,.,CASSVVQGGDTEAFF,TGTGCCAGCAGCGTAGTCCAGGGTGGGGACACTGAAGCTTTCTTT
TRBJ2-1,.,TRBV27,.,CASGRGIYEQFF,TGTGCCAGTGGACGGGGGATATATGAGCAGTTCTTC
TRBJ2-7,TRBD1,TRBV7-8,.,CASSFAFGQGSYEQYF,TGTGCCAGCAGCTTCGCGTTCGGACAGGGTTCCTACGAGCAGTACTTC
TRBJ2-3,TRBD2,TRBV4-1,.,CASSRRLAGGPVSTDTQYF,TGCGCCAGCAGCCGTCGGTTAGCGGGGGGGCCGGTATCGACAGATACGCAGTATTTT
TRBJ1-5,.,TRBV11-2,few,CASSGTGYSNQPQHF,TGTGCCAGCAGCGGCACAGGGTATAGCAATCAGCCCCAGCATTTT
TRBJ1-1,.,TRBV19,many,CASSIVGEAVLNTEAFF,TGTGCCAGTAGTATAGTGGGCGAAGCGGTCCTGAACACTGAAGCTTTCTTT
TRBJ1-1,.,TRBV11-2,.,CASSQTLDRKGGPFF,TGTGCCAGCAGCCAAACCTTAGATAGGAAAGGGGGTCCTTTCTTT
TRBJ2-1,.,TRBV9,many,CASSALPNEQFF,TGTGCCAGCAGCGCCCTACCAAATGAGCAGTTCTTC
TRBJ2-7,.,TRBV7-6,many,CASSLDGFYEQYF,TGTGCCAGCAGCTTAGACGGATTCTACGAGCAGTACTTC
TRBJ1-5,.,TRBV6-5,.,CASSYSGASNQPQHF,TGTGCCAGCAGTTACTCGGGGGCCAGCAATCAGCCCCAGCATTTT
TRBJ2-3,TRBD1,TRBV5-1,many,CASSTYGTGVPTDTQYF,TGCGCCAGCAGTACCTATGGGACAGGGGTTCCCACAGATACGCAGTATTTT
TRBJ2-5,.,TRBV12-3/TRBV12-4,.,CASSAPMGAQYF,TGTGCCAGCAGTGCCCCCATGGGGGCCCAGTACTTC
TRBJ2-5,TRBD2,TRBV6-2/TRBV6-3,.,CASSYPSGGADQETQYF,TGTGCCAGCAGTTACCCTAGCGGGGGGGCGGACCAAGAGACCCAGTACTTC
TRBJ1-5,.,TRBV6-2/TRBV6-3,few,CASSLNSYHQPQHF,TGTGCCAGCAGTTTAAACAGTTACCATCAGCCCCAGCATTTT
TRBJ2-3,.,TRBV20-1,.,CSARPGYTDTQYF,TGCAGTGCTAGACCGGGGTACACAGATACGCAGTATTTT
TRBJ1-2,.,TRBV24-1,few,CATSEDGYSDYTF,TGTGCCACCAGTGAGGACGGGTATTCGGACTACACCTTC
TRBJ2-3,.,TRBV6-5,.,CASSPKYTDTQYF,TGTGCCAGCAGTCCCAAGTACACAGATACGCAGTATTTT
TRBJ2-3,.,TRBV7-9,few,CASRPPAVTDTQYF,TGTGCCAGCAGACCACCGGCTGTCACAGATACGCAGTATTTT
TRBJ1-1,.,TRBV7-3,.,CASSSRQDREAFF,TGTGCCAGCAGCTCTAGACAAGACAGGGAAGCTTTCTTT
TRBJ1-4,.,TRBV27,.,CASSLSGGGNEKLFF,TGTGCCAGCAGTTTAAGCGGGGGAGGAAATGAAAAACTGTTTTTT
TRBJ2-2,TRBD1,TRBV5-1,.,CASSSQGFAELFF,TGCGCCAGCAGCTCACAGGGGTTCGCGGAGCTGTTTTTT
TRBJ2-3,.,TRBV4-1,few,CASSQFISDRDTQYF,TGCGCCAGCAGCCAGTTCATATCCGATCGAGATACGCAGTATTTT
TRBJ2-6,.,TRBV4-3,few,CASSQGWGANVLTF,TGCGCCAGCAGCCAGGGATGGGGGGCCAACGTCCTGACTTTC
TRBJ2-5,.,TRBV12-3/TRBV12-4,.,CASSRSGDGKTQYF,TGTGCCAGCAGCCGCTCCGGGGACGGAAAGACCCAGTACTTC
TRBJ1-1,.,TRBV4-3,few,CASSQDITEPEAFF,TGCGCCAGCAGCCAAGATATTACAGAACCTGAAGCTTTCTTT
TRBJ2-5,.,TRBV24-1,few,CATSDSLGMTQYF,TGTGCCACCAGTGATTCGCTAGGCATGACCCAGTACTTC
TRBJ2-1,TRBD2,TRBV11-3,.,CASSSGTSGGDREQFF,TGTGCCAGCAGCTCCGGGACTAGCGGGGGGGATCGTGAGCAGTTCTTC
TRBJ2-2,TRBD2,TRBV4-3,.,CASSQDPAGGTGELFF,TGCGCCAGCAGCCAAGATCCAGCGGGGGGCACCGGGGAGCTGTTTTTT
TRBJ2-5,.,TRBV9,.,CASSGEGIIAETQYF,TGTGCCAGCAGCGGAGAAGGGATTATAGCGGAGACCCAGTACTTC
TRBJ2-2,.,TRBV25-1,few,CASSEFNGGTGELFF,TGTGCCAGCAGTGAATTTAACGGCGGCACCGGGGAGCTGTTTTTT
TRBJ2-1,.,TRBV7-6,few,CASSLSQHYNEQFF,TGTGCCAGCAGCTTAAGTCAACACTACAATGAGCAGTTCTTC
TRBJ1-2,.,TRBV10-3,few,CASGLGGAPNYGYTF,TGTGCCAGCGGATTGGGAGGGGCCCCTAACTATGGCTACACCTTC
TRBJ2-5,TRBD2,TRBV7-6,.,CASSVPGLAGGEETQYF,TGTGCCAGCAGTGTACCGGGACTAGCGGGGGGGGAAGAGACCCAGTACTTC
TRBJ2-1,.,TRBV5-1,many,CASSLARRGSYNEQFF,TGCGCCAGCAGCTTGGCGCGCCGGGGTTCCTACAATGAGCAGTTCTTC
TRBJ1-1,TRBD1,TRBV20-1,.,CSASFLGQGAGTEAFF,TGCAGTGCTAGTTTTTTAGGACAGGGGGCGGGCACTGAAGCTTTCTTT
TRBJ2-7,.,TRBV11-2,.,CASSLGAGTTYEQYF,TGTGCCAGCAGCTTAGGCGCCGGGACAACCTACGAGCAGTACTTC
TRBJ1-2,.,TRBV29-1,.,CSVTPGPRGGYTF,TGCAGCGTCACTCCGGGACCCCGTGGTGGCTACACCTTC
TRBJ2-1,TRBD2,TRBV7-2,many,CASLVAGGADNEQFF,TGTGCCAGCCTTGTCGCGGGGGGGGCCGACAATGAGCAGTTCTTC